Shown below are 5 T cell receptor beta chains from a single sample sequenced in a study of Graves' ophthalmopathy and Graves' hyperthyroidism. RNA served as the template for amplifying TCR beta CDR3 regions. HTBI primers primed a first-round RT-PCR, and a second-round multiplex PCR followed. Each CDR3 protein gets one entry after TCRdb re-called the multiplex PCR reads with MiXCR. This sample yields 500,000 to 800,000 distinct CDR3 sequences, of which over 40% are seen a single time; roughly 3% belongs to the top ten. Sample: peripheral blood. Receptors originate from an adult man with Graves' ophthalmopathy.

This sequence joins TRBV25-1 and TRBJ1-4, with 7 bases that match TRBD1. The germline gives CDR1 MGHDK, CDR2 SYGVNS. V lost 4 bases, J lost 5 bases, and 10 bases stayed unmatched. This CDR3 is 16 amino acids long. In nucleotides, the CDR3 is TGTGCCAGCAGTGCTAGAACCGGGACAGCAAATGAAAAACTGTTTTTT. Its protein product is CASSARTGTANEKLFF.

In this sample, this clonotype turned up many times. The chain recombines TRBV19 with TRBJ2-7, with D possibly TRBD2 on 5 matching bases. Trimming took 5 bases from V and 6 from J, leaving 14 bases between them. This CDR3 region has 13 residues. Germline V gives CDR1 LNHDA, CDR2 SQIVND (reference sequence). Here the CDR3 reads CASSAPEVAEQYF. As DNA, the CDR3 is TGTGCCAGTAGTGCCCCGGAGGTGGCCGAGCAGTACTTC.

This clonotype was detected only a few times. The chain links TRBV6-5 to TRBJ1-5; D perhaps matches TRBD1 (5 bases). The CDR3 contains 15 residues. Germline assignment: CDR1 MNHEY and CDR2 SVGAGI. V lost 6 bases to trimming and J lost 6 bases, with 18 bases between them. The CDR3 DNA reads TGTGCCAGCAGCTCGGGGCAGGGTCTCGGTCAGCCCCAGCATTTT. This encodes CASSSGQGLGQPQHF.

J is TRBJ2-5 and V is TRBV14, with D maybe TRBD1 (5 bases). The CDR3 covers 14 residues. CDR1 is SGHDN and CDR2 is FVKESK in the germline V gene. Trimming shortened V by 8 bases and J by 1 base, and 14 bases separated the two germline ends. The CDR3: CASPRRQSQETQYF. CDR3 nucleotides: TGTGCCAGCCCACGTCGACAGAGCCAAGAGACCCAGTACTTC. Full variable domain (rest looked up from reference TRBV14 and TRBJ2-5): EAGVTQFPSHSVIEKGQTVTLRCDPISGHDNLYWYRRVMGKEIKFLLHFVKESKQDESGMPNNRFLAERTGGTYSTLKVQPAELEDSGVYFCASPRRQSQETQYFGPGTRLLVL.

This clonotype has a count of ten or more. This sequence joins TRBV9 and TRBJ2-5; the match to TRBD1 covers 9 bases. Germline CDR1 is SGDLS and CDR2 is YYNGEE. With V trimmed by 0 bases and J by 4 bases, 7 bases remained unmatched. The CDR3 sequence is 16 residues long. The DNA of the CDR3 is TGTGCCAGCAGCGTAGTGGACAGGGGTTTTCGAGAGACCCAGTACTTC. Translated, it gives CASSVVDRGFRETQYF.